Below are 23 T cell receptor beta chains sequenced from a single sample in a study of T-cell reconstitution after alpha-beta-depleted transplantation in children. The authors prepared the TCRbeta library with unique molecular identifiers. TCRdb used MiXCR to reprocess the PCR reads, holding one entry per CDR3 protein. Of a few hundred thousand distinct CDR3 sequences detected, roughly 13% appear once; the ten largest clones hold approximately 2%. The input for sequencing was PBMCs, mostly from graft donor cells, taken 360 days after TCRalphabeta/CD19-depleted stem cell transplant. These receptors came from a male patient between 5 and 17 years old who had a stem cell transplant for acute myeloid leukemia, so the T cells may come from the graft donor.

This clonotype came up a few times. V gene TRBV28 combines with J gene TRBJ2-2; 10 positions match TRBD1. The germline gives CDR1 MDHEN, CDR2 SYDVKM. J lost 5 bases, V lost 11 bases, and 8 bases had no gene match. There are 14 residues in the CDR3. The CDR3 region is CAGSGQGWTGELFF. As DNA, the CDR3 is TGTGCCGGTTCGGGACAGGGGTGGACCGGGGAGCTGTTTTTT. The full variable domain, its missing parts supplied by reference TRBV28 and TRBJ2-2, is DVKVTQSSRYLVKRTGEKVFLECVQDMDHENMFWYRQDPGLGLRLIYFSYDVKMKEKGDIPEGYSVSREKKERFSLILESASTNQTSMYLCAGSGQGWTGELFFGEGSRLTVL.

This clonotype came up many times. The chain carries TRBV14 and TRBJ2-7; D unclear. Trimming left V 0 bases short and J 2 bases short, with 8 bases between. The CDR3 loop spans 14 amino acids. Germline CDR1 SGHDN, CDR2 FVKESK. The CDR3 loop is CASSQEWSTYEQYF. CDR3 in DNA: TGTGCCAGCAGCCAAGAATGGTCTACCTACGAGCAGTACTTC.

This clonotype was observed at least ten times. The V call is TRBV3-1, the J call TRBJ2-2; D gene ambiguous. The CDR3 loop spans 13 amino acids. Trimming took 0 bases from V and 7 from J, leaving 6 bases between them. Germline V gives CDR1 LGHDT, CDR2 YNNKEL (reference sequence). CDR3 region: CASSQDQVGELFF. CDR3 DNA sequence: TGTGCCAGCAGCCAAGACCAGGTCGGGGAGCTGTTTTTT.

V gene TRBV20-1 combines with J gene TRBJ1-6; 11 positions agree with TRBD1. The CDR3 is 19 amino acids. Germline V lookup: CDR1 DFQATT, CDR2 SNEGSKA (reference sequence). V gave up 3 bases and J gave up 4 bases; unmatched junction bases: 14. In nucleotides, the CDR3 is TGCAGTGCTAGCCTAGCCCGGGACAGGGGGGCGGTATATAATTCACCCCTCCACTTT. Translating gives CSASLARDRGAVYNSPLHF.

The sample holds many counts of this clonotype. The rearrangement uses TRBV29-1 and TRBJ2-2, with D tentatively TRBD2 (6 bases). Germline loops: CDR1 SQVTM, CDR2 ANQGSEA. V lost 1 base and J lost 1, with 10 bases in between. This CDR3 region has 15 residues. The CDR3 DNA reads TGCAGCGTTGAAGCCGGGACTCGGAACACCGGGGAGCTGTTTTTT. Translated: CSVEAGTRNTGELFF.

The chain couples TRBV10-3 to TRBJ2-7; D might be TRBD1 (6 bases). This CDR3 has 13 residues. V was shortened by 6 bases and J by 0 bases, with 9 bases between the two germline ends. The germline gives CDR1 ENHRY, CDR2 SYGVKD. This chain's CDR3 is CAISGTTSYEQYF. The CDR3 nucleotides are TGTGCCATCAGCGGGACAACCTCCTACGAGCAGTACTTC.

This sequence joins TRBV5-1 and TRBJ1-2; a possible D gene is TRBD1 (5 bases). This CDR3 has 13 residues. Germline V gene lookup returns CDR1 SGHRS and CDR2 YFSETQ. V was cut by 4 bases and J by 1 base, with 8 bases left in between. The CDR3 here is CASSDSFNYGYTF. The DNA of the CDR3 is TGCGCCAGCAGCGACAGCTTTAACTATGGCTACACCTTC.

In its sample, this clonotype was seen a few times. J is TRBJ2-1 and V is TRBV5-1, with D perhaps matching TRBD2 (5 bases). The CDR3 has 15 amino acids. Between the trimmed V and J ends, which lost 3 bases and 0 bases, there was a span of 10 bases. Germline V gives CDR1 SGHRS, CDR2 YFSETQ. The CDR3 protein is CASSSRDHSYNEQFF. The CDR3, as DNA: TGCGCCAGCAGCTCCCGGGATCACTCCTACAATGAGCAGTTCTTC. The variable domain in full, completed from reference TRBV5-1 and TRBJ2-1, reads KAGVTQTPRYLIKTRGQQVTLSCSPISGHRSVSWYQQTPGQGLQFLFEYFSETQRNKGNFPGRFSGRQFSNSRSEMNVSTLELGDSALYLCASSSRDHSYNEQFFGPGTRLTVL.

The rearrangement uses TRBV28 and TRBJ2-7, with D uncertain. V lost 6 bases, J lost 2 bases, and 20 bases lay in between. Germline CDR1 is MDHEN and CDR2 is SYDVKM. This CDR3 spans 16 amino acids. In DNA, the CDR3 is TGTGCCAGCAGCTCTCCAACCACATCCCTCACCTACGAGCAGTACTTC. Translating it yields CASSSPTTSLTYEQYF. Complete variable domain (other parts from reference TRBV28 and TRBJ2-7): DVKVTQSSRYLVKRTGEKVFLECVQDMDHENMFWYRQDPGLGLRLIYFSYDVKMKEKGDIPEGYSVSREKKERFSLILESASTNQTSMYLCASSSPTTSLTYEQYFGPGTRLTVT.

This chain joins TRBV5-6 and TRBJ1-1; D may be TRBD1 (6 bases). V lost 3 bases, J lost 4 bases, and 13 bases lay in between. This CDR3 comprises 14 residues. Germline CDR1 is SGHDT and CDR2 is YYEEEE. In DNA, the CDR3 is TGTGCCAGCAGCTCCCAGGGGCCGGGCACTGAAGCTTTCTTT. It yields the protein CASSSQGPGTEAFF.

This chain links TRBV14 with TRBJ2-1; D perhaps matches TRBD1 (6 bases). The CDR3 runs 13 residues. V lost 0 bases to trimming and J lost 12 bases, with 12 bases between them. Germline values: CDR1 SGHDN, CDR2 FVKESK. CDR3 in amino acids: CASSQDTRGRQFF. The CDR3 DNA reads as TGTGCCAGCAGCCAAGATACTAGGGGGAGGCAGTTCTTC.

The chain recombines TRBV7-2 with TRBJ2-7; no firm D call. Germline assignment: CDR1 SGHTA and CDR2 FQGNSA. The CDR3 has 14 residues. Deletions cut 2 bases from V and 3 bases from J, with 11 bases between. The CDR3 DNA is TGTGCCAGCAGCTTATCCCCGACCTTCTACGAGCAGTACTTC. This codes for CASSLSPTFYEQYF. The full variable domain, completed using reference TRBV7-2 and TRBJ2-7, is GAGVSQSPSNKVTEKGKDVELRCDPISGHTALYWYRQSLGQGLEFLIYFQGNSAPDKSGLPSDRFSAERTGGSVSTLTIQRTQQEDSAVYLCASSLSPTFYEQYFGPGTRLTVT.

This clonotype was observed a few times. The CDR3 protein is CASSPLRGADTGELFF. In DNA form, the CDR3 reads TGTGCCAGCAGTCCGCTGCGCGGAGCGGACACCGGGGAGCTGTTTTTT. The rearrangement uses TRBV7-8 and TRBJ2-2; D may be TRBD2 (5 bases). V lost 6 bases to trimming and J lost 3 bases, with 17 bases between them. Germline lookup yields CDR1 SGHVS and CDR2 FQNEAQ. The CDR3 has 16 amino acids.

This clonotype was seen a few times. The chain has TRBV29-1 and TRBJ2-7; 8 bases fit TRBD2. V lost 2 bases, J lost 5 bases, and 11 bases stayed unmatched. There are 15 residues in the CDR3. The V gene's germline CDR1 is SQVTM and CDR2 ANQGSEA. The CDR3 reads CSVELAQREYHEQYF. CDR3 coding DNA: TGCAGCGTTGAACTCGCCCAGCGGGAGTACCACGAGCAGTACTTC.

The rearrangement uses TRBV15 and TRBJ2-5; D is ambiguous. In germline, CDR1 is LNHNV, CDR2 YYDKDF (reference sequence). V was clipped by 1 base and J by 3 bases, with 12 bases between them. This CDR3 has 15 residues. The DNA for the CDR3 is TGTGCCACCAGCAGAGGTTCGACACCTAAAGAGACCCAGTACTTC. It encodes CATSRGSTPKETQYF. The variable domain in full, with the rest retrieved from reference TRBV15 and TRBJ2-5, is DAMVIQNPRYQVTQFGKPVTLSCSQTLNHNVMYWYQQKSSQAPKLLFHYYDKDFNNEADTPDNFQSRRPNTSFCFLDIRSPGLGDTAMYLCATSRGSTPKETQYFGPGTRLLVL.

The gene calls are TRBV5-4 and TRBJ1-1; weak D call: TRBD1 (5 bases). V lost 5 bases, J lost 1 base, and 15 bases lay in between. CDR3 size: 15 residues. Germline V lookup: CDR1 SGHNT, CDR2 YYREEE (reference sequence). The CDR3, as DNA: TGTGCCAGCAGTCTAACTTGGGGGGGGAACACTGAAGCTTTCTTT. Translated: CASSLTWGGNTEAFF.

The chain is built from TRBV12-5 and TRBJ2-3, with 10 bases lining up with TRBD2. There are 16 residues in the CDR3. Germline V CDR1 and CDR2: LGHNT, FRNRAP. V trimming: 7 bases; J trimming: 2 bases; junction bases outside the gene matches: 9. CDR3 loop: CASAPGLAAFTDTQYF. The CDR3 DNA reads TGTGCTAGTGCGCCCGGACTAGCGGCATTCACAGATACGCAGTATTTT.

Ten or more counts support this clonotype. The V and J genes are TRBV27 and TRBJ2-3; 8 nucleotides align to TRBD1. The ends lost 4 bases at V and 3 bases at J; junction bases unmatched: 12. Germline CDR1 reads MNHEY; CDR2 reads SMNVEV (reference sequence). The CDR3 covers 17 residues. The CDR3: CASSWGTGTGWTDTQYF. The DNA of the CDR3 is TGTGCCAGCAGTTGGGGGACCGGGACAGGTTGGACAGATACGCAGTATTTT.

The CDR3 loop is CSVAELAVEQFF. For the CDR3, the DNA is TGCAGCGTTGCTGAACTAGCTGTTGAGCAGTTCTTC. This sequence joins TRBV29-1 and TRBJ2-1; possibly TRBD2 for D (6 bases). There are 12 residues in the CDR3. The ends were cut back, 4 bases at V and 9 bases at J, with 13 bases in the middle. The germline V gene encodes CDR1 SQVTM and CDR2 ANQGSEA.

The CDR3 coding sequence is TGTGCCACCAGTGATTCTAGCGGGATCCAAGAGACCCAGTACTTC. Protein sequence: CATSDSSGIQETQYF. The chain links TRBV24-1 to TRBJ2-5; 9 bases are shared with TRBD2. Germline V gene sequence: CDR1 KGHDR, CDR2 SFDVKD. This CDR3 region has 15 residues. The J segment lost 1 base and the V segment lost 2 bases, leaving 1 base of the junction unmatched.

This clonotype has a count of ten or more. This chain uses TRBV5-1 with TRBJ2-1, with 8 nucleotides matching TRBD2. Losses at the gene ends were 4 bases for V and 3 bases for J; bases not matched to a gene: 12. Germline V gene lookup returns CDR1 SGHRS and CDR2 YFSETQ. The CDR3 is made up of 17 amino acids. This chain's CDR3 is CASSISRGGLNYNEQFF. The CDR3 bases are TGCGCCAGCAGCATCTCACGGGGGGGCCTTAACTACAATGAGCAGTTCTTC.

The chain uses TRBV7-2 and TRBJ2-5; no clear D. V lost 2 bases and J lost 5, with 9 bases in between. Germline CDR1 and CDR2: SGHTA and FQGNSA. The CDR3 has 13 residues. Here the CDR3 DNA reads TGTGCCAGCAGCTTACGCGTAGACGAGACCCAGTACTTC. This sequence encodes CASSLRVDETQYF.

This clonotype was observed many times. The chain recombines TRBV5-1 with TRBJ2-5; D may be TRBD1 (6 bases). With 4 bases removed from V and 5 bases from J, the gap between germline ends came to 15 bases. The CDR3 length is 14 residues. Germline CDR1 is SGHRS and CDR2 is YFSETQ. CDR3 sequence: CASSQVQGKETQYF. The CDR3 coding sequence is TGCGCCAGCAGCCAAGTCCAGGGGAAGGAGACCCAGTACTTC.